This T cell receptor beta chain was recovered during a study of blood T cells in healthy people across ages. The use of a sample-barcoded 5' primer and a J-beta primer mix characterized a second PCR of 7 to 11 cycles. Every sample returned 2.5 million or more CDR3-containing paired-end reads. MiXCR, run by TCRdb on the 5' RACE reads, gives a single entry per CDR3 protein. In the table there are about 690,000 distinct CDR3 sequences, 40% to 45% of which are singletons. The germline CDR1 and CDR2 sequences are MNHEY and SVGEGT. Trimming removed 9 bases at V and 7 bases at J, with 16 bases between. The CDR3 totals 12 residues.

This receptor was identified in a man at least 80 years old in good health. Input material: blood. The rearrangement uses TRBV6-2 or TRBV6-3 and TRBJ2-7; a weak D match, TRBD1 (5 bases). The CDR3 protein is CASRGPGNEQYF. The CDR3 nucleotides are TGTGCCAGTAGGGGTCCGGGCAATGAGCAGTACTTC.